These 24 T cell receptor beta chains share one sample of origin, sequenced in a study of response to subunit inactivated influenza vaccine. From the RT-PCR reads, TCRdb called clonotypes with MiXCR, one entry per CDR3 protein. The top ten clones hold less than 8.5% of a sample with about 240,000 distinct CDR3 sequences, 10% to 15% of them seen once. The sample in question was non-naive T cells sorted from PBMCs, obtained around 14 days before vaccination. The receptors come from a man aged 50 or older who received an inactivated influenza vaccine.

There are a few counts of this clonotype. CDR3 coding DNA: TGTGCCAGTAGTCCAAAAACCAAAGAGACCCAGTACTTC. This codes for CASSPKTKETQYF. The rearrangement links TRBV19 to TRBJ2-5, with D uncertain. From germline, CDR1 is LNHDA and CDR2 SQIVND (reference sequence). V lost 5 bases, J lost 3 bases, and 10 bases lay in between. CDR3 length: 13 residues. The variable domain in full, with the rest retrieved from reference TRBV19 and TRBJ2-5, is DGGITQSPKYLFRKEGQNVTLSCEQNLNHDAMYWYRQDPGQGLRLIYYSQIVNDFQKGDIAEGYSVSREKKESFPLTVTSAQKNPTAFYLCASSPKTKETQYFGPGTRLLVL.

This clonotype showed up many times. The chain's CDR3 is CASSPLRAPSHNEQFF. CDR3 nucleotide sequence: TGTGCCAGTAGCCCTTTACGTGCCCCGTCCCACAATGAGCAGTTCTTC. The chain has TRBV19 and TRBJ2-1, with unresolved D. Germline lookup yields CDR1 LNHDA and CDR2 SQIVND (reference sequence). Trimming removed 6 bases at V and 5 bases at J, with 20 bases between. The CDR3 length is 16 residues.

Here the CDR3 reads CASSPRKGTGNTIYF. The CDR3 region has the DNA TGTGCCAGCAGCCCCCGGAAGGGAACTGGAAACACCATATATTTT. The chain recombines TRBV3-1 with TRBJ1-3, with D uncertain. The CDR3 spans 15 residues. Trimming removed 4 bases from V and 2 bases from J, with 12 bases in between. Germline assignment: CDR1 LGHDT and CDR2 YNNKEL (reference sequence).

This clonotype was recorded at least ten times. CDR3 coding DNA: TGTGCCAGCGGGTGGACAGCCTCGAACACCGGGGAGCTGTTTTTT. Protein: CASGWTASNTGELFF. V is TRBV12-3 or TRBV12-4 and J is TRBJ2-2, with TRBD1 as a possible D gene (6 bases). The ends were cut back, 8 bases at V and 0 bases at J, with 13 bases in the middle. The CDR3 totals 15 residues.

CDR3 coding DNA: TGTGCCAGTAGCCAGGCCTATAATTCACCCCTCCACTTT. It codes for CASSQAYNSPLHF. The chain carries TRBV19 and TRBJ1-6; the D is unclear. The germline gives CDR1 LNHDA, CDR2 SQIVND (reference sequence). CDR3 length: 13 amino acids. V was clipped by 6 bases and J by 2 bases, with 5 bases between them.

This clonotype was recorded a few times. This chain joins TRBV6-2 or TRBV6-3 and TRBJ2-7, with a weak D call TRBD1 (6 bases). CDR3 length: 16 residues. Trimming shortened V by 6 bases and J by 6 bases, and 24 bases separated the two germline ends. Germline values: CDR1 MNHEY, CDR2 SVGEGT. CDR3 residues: CASSDTRAGTLSEQYF. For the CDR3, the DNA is TGTGCCAGCAGCGACACAAGAGCCGGGACACTCTCCGAGCAGTACTTC.

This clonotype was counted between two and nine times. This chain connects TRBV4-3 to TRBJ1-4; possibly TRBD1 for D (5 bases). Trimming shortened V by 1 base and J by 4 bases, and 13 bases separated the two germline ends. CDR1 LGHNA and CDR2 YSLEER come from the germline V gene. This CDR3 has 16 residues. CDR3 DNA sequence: TGCGCCAGCAGCCAAGTCCAGGGCCGGGGTAATGAAAAACTGTTTTTT. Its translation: CASSQVQGRGNEKLFF.

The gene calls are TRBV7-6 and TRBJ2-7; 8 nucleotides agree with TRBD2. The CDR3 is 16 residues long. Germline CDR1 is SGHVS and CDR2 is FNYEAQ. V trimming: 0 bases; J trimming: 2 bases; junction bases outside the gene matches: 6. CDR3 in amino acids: CASSLAPLADAYEQYF. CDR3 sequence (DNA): TGTGCCAGCAGCTTAGCGCCACTAGCGGACGCCTACGAGCAGTACTTC.

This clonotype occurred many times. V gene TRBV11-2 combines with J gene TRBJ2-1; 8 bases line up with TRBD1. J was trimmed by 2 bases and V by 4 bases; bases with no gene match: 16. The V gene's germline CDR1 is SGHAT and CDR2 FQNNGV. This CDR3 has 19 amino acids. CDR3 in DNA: TGTGCCAGCAGCTCGAAGGGGAGTGGACAGGGAGGAACCTACAATGAGCAGTTCTTC. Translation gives CASSSKGSGQGGTYNEQFF.

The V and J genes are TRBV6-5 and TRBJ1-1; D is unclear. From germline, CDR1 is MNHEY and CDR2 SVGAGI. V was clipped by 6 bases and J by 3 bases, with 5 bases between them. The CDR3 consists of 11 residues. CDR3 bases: TGTGCCAGCAGGGGTTACACTGAAGCTTTCTTT. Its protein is CASRGYTEAFF.

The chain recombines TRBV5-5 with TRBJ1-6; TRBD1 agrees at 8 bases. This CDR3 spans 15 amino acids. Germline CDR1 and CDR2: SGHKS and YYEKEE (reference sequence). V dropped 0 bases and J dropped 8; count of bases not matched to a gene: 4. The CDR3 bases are TGTGCCAGCAGCTTGGTTGCACAGGGGGATTCACCCCTCCACTTT. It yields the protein CASSLVAQGDSPLHF.

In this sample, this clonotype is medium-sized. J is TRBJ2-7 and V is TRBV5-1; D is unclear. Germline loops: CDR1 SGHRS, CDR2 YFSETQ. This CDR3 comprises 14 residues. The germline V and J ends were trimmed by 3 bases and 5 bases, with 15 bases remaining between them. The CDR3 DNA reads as TGCGCCAGCAGCTCCTCTAGATTCCGCCACGAGCAGTACTTC. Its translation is CASSSSRFRHEQYF.

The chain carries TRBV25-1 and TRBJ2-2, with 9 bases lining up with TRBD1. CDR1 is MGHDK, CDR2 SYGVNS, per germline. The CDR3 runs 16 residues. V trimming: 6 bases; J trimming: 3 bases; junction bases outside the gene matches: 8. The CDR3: CASSGQGTGYTGELFF. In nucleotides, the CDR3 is TGTGCCAGCAGCGGACAGGGGACCGGGTACACCGGGGAGCTGTTTTTT.

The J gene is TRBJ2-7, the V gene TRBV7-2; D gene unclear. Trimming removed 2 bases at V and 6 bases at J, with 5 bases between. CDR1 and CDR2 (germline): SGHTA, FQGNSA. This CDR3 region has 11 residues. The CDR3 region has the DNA TGTGCCAGCAGCTTAACCCTCGAGCAGTACTTC. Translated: CASSLTLEQYF.

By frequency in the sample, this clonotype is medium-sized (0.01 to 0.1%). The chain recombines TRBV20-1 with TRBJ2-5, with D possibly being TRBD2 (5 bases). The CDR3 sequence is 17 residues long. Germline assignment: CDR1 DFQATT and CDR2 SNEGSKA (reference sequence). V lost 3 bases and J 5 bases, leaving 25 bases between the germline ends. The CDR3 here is CSASSLTRLSRGETQYF. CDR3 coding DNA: TGCAGTGCTAGTTCCCTCACTCGCTTGAGTCGAGGGGAGACCCAGTACTTC.

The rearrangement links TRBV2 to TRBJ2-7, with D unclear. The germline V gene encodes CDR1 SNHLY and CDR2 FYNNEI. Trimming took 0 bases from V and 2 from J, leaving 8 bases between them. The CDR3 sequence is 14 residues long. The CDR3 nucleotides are TGTGCCAGCAGTGAAGCGCTTTATACCTACGAGCAGTACTTC. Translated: CASSEALYTYEQYF.

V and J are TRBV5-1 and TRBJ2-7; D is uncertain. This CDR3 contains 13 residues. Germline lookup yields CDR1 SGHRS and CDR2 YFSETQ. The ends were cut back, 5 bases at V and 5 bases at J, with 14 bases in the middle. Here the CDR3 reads CASRVMGSDEQYF. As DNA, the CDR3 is TGCGCCAGCAGGGTTATGGGTTCCGACGAGCAGTACTTC.

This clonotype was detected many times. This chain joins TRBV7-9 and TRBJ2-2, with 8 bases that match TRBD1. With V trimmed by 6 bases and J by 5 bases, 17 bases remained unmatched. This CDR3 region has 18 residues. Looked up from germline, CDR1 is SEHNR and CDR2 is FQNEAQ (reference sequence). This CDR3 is CASRKPRQGMGSTGELFF. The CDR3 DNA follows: TGTGCCAGCAGAAAACCAAGACAGGGGATGGGATCTACCGGGGAGCTGTTTTTT.

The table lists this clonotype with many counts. The CDR3 sequence: CASRVTASSYEQYF. The CDR3 DNA reads TGCGCCAGCAGGGTGACGGCTTCCTCCTACGAGCAGTACTTC. This chain connects TRBV4-1 to TRBJ2-7; no firm D call. The CDR3 is made up of 14 amino acids. CDR1 and CDR2 (germline): MGHRA, YSYEKL. Between the trimmed V and J ends, which lost 6 bases and 0 bases, there was a span of 12 bases.

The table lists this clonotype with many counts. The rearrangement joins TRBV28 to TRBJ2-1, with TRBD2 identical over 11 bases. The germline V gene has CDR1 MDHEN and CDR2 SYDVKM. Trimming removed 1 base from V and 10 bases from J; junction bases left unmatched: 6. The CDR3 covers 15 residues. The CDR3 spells CASSLSVAGGGEQFF. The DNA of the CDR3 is TGTGCCAGCAGTTTATCCGTAGCGGGGGGGGGCGAGCAGTTCTTC.

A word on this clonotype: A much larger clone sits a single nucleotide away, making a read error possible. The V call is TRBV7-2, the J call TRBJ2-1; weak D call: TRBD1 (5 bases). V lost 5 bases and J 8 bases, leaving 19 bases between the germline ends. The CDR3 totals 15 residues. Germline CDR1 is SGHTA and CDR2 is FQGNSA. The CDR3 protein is CASSRRTRGGDEQFF. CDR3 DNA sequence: TGTGCCAGCAGCAGAAGGACAAGGGGCGGCGATGAGCAGTTCTTC.

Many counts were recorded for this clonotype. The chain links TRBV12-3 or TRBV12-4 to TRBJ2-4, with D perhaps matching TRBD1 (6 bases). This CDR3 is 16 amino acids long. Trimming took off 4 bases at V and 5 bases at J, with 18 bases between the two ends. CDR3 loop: CASSSLGQPSQNIQYF. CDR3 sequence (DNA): TGTGCCAGCAGTTCGCTTGGACAGCCGAGTCAAAACATTCAGTACTTC.

This CDR3 reads CASSPPGQRYQPQHF. For the CDR3, the DNA is TGTGCCAGCAGTCCGCCGGGACAGAGATATCAGCCCCAGCATTTT. The J gene is TRBJ1-5, the V gene TRBV28, with TRBD1 matching 7 bases. CDR1 is MDHEN, CDR2 SYDVKM, per germline. The CDR3 consists of 15 residues. After removal of 5 bases from V and 5 bases from J, the junction contained 9 bases not matched to a gene.

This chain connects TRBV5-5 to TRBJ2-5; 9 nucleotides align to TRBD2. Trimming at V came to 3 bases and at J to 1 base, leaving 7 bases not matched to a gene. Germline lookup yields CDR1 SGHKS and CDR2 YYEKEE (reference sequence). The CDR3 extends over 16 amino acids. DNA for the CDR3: TGTGCCAGCAGCTGGGGATGGCGGGGGGGCCAAGAGACCCAGTACTTC. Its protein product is CASSWGWRGGQETQYF.